This TCR beta chain derives from a study of cytomegalovirus exposure and HLA in healthy donors. Study-level findings and limits: An analysis that was carried out later associated about 17,000 TCR beta sequences with HLA alleles at 0.05 false discovery rate. The investigators catalogued 164 TCR beta chains as cytomegalovirus-associated.

In nominal health when sampled, donors likely had unrecorded immune exposures nonetheless. A remark on this clone: No antigen is known for it.

A multiplex PCR was run with 60 Vbeta primers and 13 Jbeta primers. The method was immunoSEQ multiplex PCR; TCRdb's version includes in-frame clones alone and lacks a portion of them. The sample consists of about 100,000 clones, approximately 73% of them appearing once. This CDR3 has 15 residues. The V segment lost 0 bases and the J segment 8 bases; nucleotides outside the gene matches: 6. The V gene's germline CDR1 is SGHAT and CDR2 FQNNGV. Sequenced input: PBMCs. This TCR was recovered from a middle-aged man in good health and CMV-seronegative. The rearrangement joins TRBV11-2 to TRBJ2-1; 8 bases match TRBD1. The CDR3 DNA is TGTGCCAGCAGCTTAGAGAGAGGACAGGGCCATGAGCAGTTCTTC. Its protein product is CASSLERGQGHEQFF.